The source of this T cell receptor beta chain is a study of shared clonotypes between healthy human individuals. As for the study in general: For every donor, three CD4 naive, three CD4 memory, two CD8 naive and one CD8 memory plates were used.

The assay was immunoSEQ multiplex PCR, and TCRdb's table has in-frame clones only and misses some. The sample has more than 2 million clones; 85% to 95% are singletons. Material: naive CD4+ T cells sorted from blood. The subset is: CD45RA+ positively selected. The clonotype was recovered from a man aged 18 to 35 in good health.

The CDR3 loop is CASSQEDGYTF. CDR3 DNA: TGTGCCAGCAGCCAAGAGGACGGCTACACCTTC. The chain links TRBV4-2 to TRBJ1-2; no clear D gene. Trimming pared 0 bases from V and 8 bases from J, leaving 4 bases between. In germline, CDR1 is LGHNA, CDR2 YNFKEQ. The CDR3 length is 11 residues.